This T cell receptor beta chain was profiled in a study of T cells after yellow fever vaccination. Study results and caveats: Reappearing after the booster were most of the clones from primary vaccination (almost 97% CD4, approximately 85% CD8). From the bulk population, abundant clonotypes could contaminate and appear within FACS-sorted repertoires.

Worth noting for this clonotype: Its antigen is unknown.

The germline gives CDR1 MNHEY, CDR2 SVGEGT. V lost 5 bases and J lost 7; bases outside the gene matches: 13. The CDR3 runs 16 residues. One entry per CDR3 protein, called by TCRdb with MiXCR from the 5' RACE reads. The repertoire holds some 350,000 distinct CDR3 sequences, with about 9.9% as singletons. This receptor was obtained from a man younger than 30 who received the YFV17D yellow fever vaccine. The specimen comprised PBMCs, sampled on the day of the first yellow fever vaccination. The J gene is TRBJ2-2, the V gene TRBV6-2 or TRBV6-3; 7 bases are shared with TRBD1. CDR3 residues: CASSTDREELSGELFF. CDR3 in DNA: TGTGCCAGCAGTACCGACAGGGAAGAACTAAGCGGGGAGCTGTTTTTT.